This paragraph reports one TCR beta chain. Antigen: not known. One end of the junction varies from germline; a read error may be responsible. Sequencing of the DNA from cultured CD4+ T cells was carried out with the Oncomine TCR Beta short-read assay. TCRdb ran MiXCR on the PCR reads and lists one entry per CDR3 protein. This repertoire shows more than 12,000 distinct CDR3 sequences, around a third found once; its top ten account for roughly 38%. This entry is derived from a study of vaccination and CD4 T cells after COVID-19. For the study at large: In culture, cells were exposed to overlapping spike peptides from SARS-CoV-2, HCoV-NL63, HCoV-OC43 and HCoV-229E. Whole-study results and caveats: The authors identified 304 of 307 vaccine-specific clones in convalescent patients as spike mono-reactive.

The CDR3 runs 18 residues. Treatment described: approximately 9-day PBMC culture with coronavirus spike peptide pools or control peptides (ViraFEST assay). Antigen-specific T cell expansion with peptide pools preceded TCR sequencing in the ViraFEST approach. V is TRBV6-7 and J is TRBJ1-6; D is perhaps TRBD1 (6 bases). TRBV6-7 is noted as an ORF with a role that remains uncertain. The sequenced sample was cultured CD4+ T cells from blood. The origin of this receptor is a human donor with COVID-19. CDR3 nucleotides: TGTGCCAGCAGTTACAAGGACAGACCTGGCTCCTATAATTCACCCCTCCAGTTT. Its translation: CASSYKDRPGSYNSPLQF.